The 25 T cell receptor beta chains below were found in one sample sequenced in a study of CD8 T cells in Susac syndrome. The authors reverse transcribed roughly 0.5 to 1 ug RNA with random hexamers. TCRdb re-derived calls from the immunoSEQ multiplex PCR reads in MiXCR, one entry per CDR3 protein. This table holds around 170,000 distinct CDR3 sequences, more than 85% found once. Input material: CD8+ T cells from PBMCs. These receptors originate from a human donor with Susac syndrome.

The chain links TRBV10-3 to TRBJ2-7, with a tentative D call TRBD1 (6 bases). The CDR3 contains 13 residues. V was pared by 3 bases and J by 5 bases, with 11 bases between. CDR1 is ENHRY, CDR2 SYGVKD, per germline. The CDR3 nucleotides are TGTGCCATCAGTGAAACAGGGAGCCACGAGCAGTACTTC. Translating gives CAISETGSHEQYF.

This chain uses TRBV20-1 with TRBJ2-1, with 12 bases matching TRBD2. CDR3 length equals 16 residues. Unmatched junction bases numbered 15, after V lost 6 bases and J lost 9 bases. Germline CDR1 is DFQATT and CDR2 is SNEGSKA (reference sequence). The DNA of the CDR3 is TGCAGTGCACCCGAGACTAGCGGGAGATTTCGTAGTGAGCAGTTCTTC. Protein: CSAPETSGRFRSEQFF.

This chain connects TRBV7-9 to TRBJ2-5; 10 bases agree with TRBD2. The CDR3 extends over 16 amino acids. The germline CDR1 and CDR2 sequences are SEHNR and FQNEAQ (reference sequence). Germline trimming cut 4 bases from V and 5 bases from J; bases unmatched to any gene: 10. This CDR3 reads CASSWSPGLARETQYF. For the CDR3, the DNA is TGTGCCAGCAGCTGGTCCCCGGGACTAGCGAGGGAGACCCAGTACTTC.

V is TRBV15 and J is TRBJ1-2, with unresolved D. The germline V gene encodes CDR1 LNHNV and CDR2 YYDKDF (reference sequence). This CDR3 has 16 amino acids. Trimming shortened V by 1 base and J by 8 bases, and 20 bases separated the two germline ends. The CDR3 nucleotides read TGTGCCACCAGCAGAGCCAGCGGTCACCACAAAGGGGGCTACACCTTC. Protein: CATSRASGHHKGGYTF.

The chain couples TRBV5-6 to TRBJ2-7, with 10 positions matching TRBD1. CDR1 and CDR2 from the germline V gene are SGHDT and YYEEEE. The trim removed 7 bases at V and 5 bases at J, leaving 9 bases unmatched. The CDR3 sequence is 14 residues long. The CDR3 nucleotides read TGTGCCAGCTTTCCGGGACAGGGGTACCACGAGCAGTACTTC. Amino acid sequence: CASFPGQGYHEQYF.

This clonotype came up once. CDR3 region: CASSLGRSSGDTQYF. The CDR3 DNA reads TGTGCCAGCAGCTTAGGAAGGTCTAGCGGAGATACGCAGTATTTT. This chain links TRBV7-3 with TRBJ2-3; the match to TRBD2 covers 7 bases. CDR3 length: 15 residues. CDR1 is SGHTA, CDR2 FQGTGA, per germline. V lost 2 bases and J lost 5; bases outside the gene matches: 7.

This sequence joins TRBV27 and TRBJ2-7; 8 positions agree with TRBD2. After removal of 6 bases from V and 2 bases from J, the junction contained 3 bases not matched to a gene. The CDR3 consists of 13 residues. Germline CDR1 reads MNHEY; CDR2 reads SMNVEV (reference sequence). The CDR3 sequence: CASRLGGAYEQYF. The CDR3 coding sequence is TGTGCCAGCAGACTCGGGGGGGCCTACGAGCAGTACTTC.

The V and J genes are TRBV9 and TRBJ1-2; D unclear. CDR1 is SGDLS, CDR2 YYNGEE, per germline. V was trimmed by 2 bases and J by 5 bases, leaving 7 bases between them. The CDR3 is 12 amino acids. The CDR3: CASSVGVYGYTF. The CDR3 DNA follows: TGTGCCAGCAGCGTGGGAGTTTATGGCTACACCTTC. The whole variable domain, filled in from reference TRBV9 and TRBJ1-2, reads DSGVTQTPKHLITATGQRVTLRCSPRSGDLSVYWYQQSLDQGLQFLIQYYNGEERAKGNILERFSAQQFPDLHSELNLSSLELGDSALYFCASSVGVYGYTFGSGTRLTVV.

The chain links TRBV6-5 to TRBJ1-1; D is unclear. V lost 2 bases and J 0 bases, leaving 4 bases between the germline ends. The CDR3 is made up of 13 amino acids. Per the germline V gene, CDR1 is MNHEY and CDR2 is SVGAGI. The CDR3 loop reads CASSYGMNTEAFF. The CDR3 DNA is TGTGCCAGCAGTTACGGGATGAACACTGAAGCTTTCTTT.

The gene calls are TRBV7-2 and TRBJ1-2; no clear D. Trimming cost V 1 base and J 6 bases, with 9 bases left between them. This CDR3 contains 13 residues. Germline-derived CDR1 and CDR2 are SGHTA and FQGNSA. This CDR3 reads CASSLGAGDGYTF. CDR3 coding DNA: TGTGCCAGCAGCTTAGGGGCAGGTGATGGCTACACCTTC.

J is TRBJ1-5 and V is TRBV20-1; TRBD1 might be the D (5 bases). The V gene lost 1 base and the J gene lost 4 bases, with 17 bases spanning the gap. The CDR3 has 16 residues. The germline V gene has CDR1 DFQATT and CDR2 SNEGSKA (reference sequence). CDR3 bases: TGCAGTGCTAGAGTGGGCGCGGGGGGTTCAAATCAGCCCCAGCATTTT. It encodes CSARVGAGGSNQPQHF.

The gene calls are TRBV28 and TRBJ2-7, with 9 nucleotides matching TRBD1. The CDR3 is made up of 15 amino acids. The germline V gene has CDR1 MDHEN and CDR2 SYDVKM. The V and J ends lost 5 bases and 4 bases, in that order; junction bases with no gene match: 9. The CDR3 DNA follows: TGTGCCAGCAGTCCTCCGACAGGGGGAAGGTACGAGCAGTACTTC. Protein product: CASSPPTGGRYEQYF.

The chain has TRBV28 and TRBJ2-7; D ambiguous. The CDR3 runs to 18 residues. Germline CDR1 reads MDHEN; CDR2 reads SYDVKM. V was trimmed by 2 bases and J by 0 bases, leaving 20 bases between them. CDR3 region: CASSLNPYDAGRSYEQYF. CDR3 sequence (DNA): TGTGCCAGCAGTTTAAATCCCTACGACGCAGGACGCTCCTACGAGCAGTACTTC.

This chain links TRBV12-3 or TRBV12-4 with TRBJ2-3, with 9 nucleotides matching TRBD1. This CDR3 region has 14 residues. With 5 bases clipped from V and 4 bases from J, the junction kept 4 bases outside the gene matches. CDR3 region: CASSRTGVPDTQYF. CDR3 nucleotide sequence: TGTGCCAGCAGTCGGACAGGGGTACCAGATACGCAGTATTTT.

The J gene is TRBJ2-7, the V gene TRBV7-2; D might be TRBD2 (5 bases). Germline CDR1 SGHTA, CDR2 FQGNSA. Trimming cost V 2 bases and J 7 bases, with 9 bases left between them. The CDR3 runs 12 residues. The CDR3 DNA follows: TGTGCCAGCAGCTTACTGTGGAGGGAGCAGTACTTC. Its translation is CASSLLWREQYF.

The rearrangement joins TRBV13 to TRBJ1-6; a weak D match, TRBD1 (5 bases). The CDR3 totals 14 residues. The ends were cut back, 5 bases at V and 6 bases at J, with 11 bases in the middle. Germline V gene lookup returns CDR1 PRHDT and CDR2 FYEKMQ (reference sequence). This chain's CDR3 is CASSPGRTNSPLHF. The CDR3 bases are TGTGCCAGCAGCCCGGGACGGACTAATTCACCCCTCCACTTT. Full variable domain (remainder filled in from reference TRBV13 and TRBJ1-6): AAGVIQSPRHLIKEKRETATLKCYPIPRHDTVYWYQQGPGQDPQFLISFYEKMQSDKGSIPDRFSAQQFSDYHSELNMSSLELGDSALYFCASSPGRTNSPLHFGNGTRLTVT.

This chain links TRBV12-3 or TRBV12-4 with TRBJ2-2; 11 nucleotides align to TRBD2. This CDR3 has 15 amino acids. The trim removed 5 bases at V and 5 bases at J, leaving 4 bases unmatched. DNA for the CDR3: TGTGCCAGCAGTACTAGCGGGGGATGGACCGGGGAGCTGTTTTTT. Encoded protein: CASSTSGGWTGELFF.

The V gene is TRBV12-3 or TRBV12-4, the J gene TRBJ2-5; D is perhaps TRBD1 or TRBD2 (5 bases each). The V end lost 9 bases, the J end lost 5 bases, and 16 bases lay between the germline ends. The CDR3 spans 13 residues. Here the CDR3 reads CASRGIGVETQYF. CDR3 bases: TGTGCCAGTCGGGGAATAGGGGTCGAGACCCAGTACTTC.

The chain uses TRBV20-1 and TRBJ2-1; the D gene is possibly TRBD2 (6 bases). Trimming shortened V by 3 bases and J by 3 bases, and 9 bases separated the two germline ends. In germline, CDR1 is DFQATT, CDR2 SNEGSKA (reference sequence). This CDR3 comprises 13 residues. The CDR3 is CSASASVYNEQFF. The CDR3 DNA reads as TGCAGTGCTAGTGCTAGCGTCTACAATGAGCAGTTCTTC.

The V gene is TRBV29-1, the J gene TRBJ1-1, with a possible D match to TRBD1 (6 bases). There are 14 residues in the CDR3. CDR1 and CDR2 (germline): SQVTM, ANQGSEA. V lost 3 bases, J lost 4 bases, and 15 bases lay in between. The CDR3 here is CSVDGGGQGTEAFF. In DNA form, the CDR3 reads TGCAGCGTTGATGGTGGGGGGCAGGGCACTGAAGCTTTCTTT.

The chain combines TRBV4-2 with TRBJ2-1; TRBD2 aligns across 11 bases. The ends lost 0 bases at V and 2 bases at J; junction bases unmatched: 0. The CDR3 sequence is 16 residues long. Germline CDR1 and CDR2: LGHNA and YNFKEQ. The CDR3 here is CASSQEGLAAYNEQFF. Written as DNA, the CDR3 is TGTGCCAGCAGCCAAGAGGGACTAGCGGCCTACAATGAGCAGTTCTTC.

CDR3 sequence reads: CASRGRAPNYGYTF. CDR3 sequence (DNA): TGCGCCAGCCGGGGGCGGGCACCTAACTATGGCTACACCTTC. The rearrangement links TRBV5-1 to TRBJ1-2; D might be TRBD1 (6 bases). V dropped 7 bases and J dropped 0 bases, with 13 bases sitting between them. Germline loops: CDR1 SGHRS, CDR2 YFSETQ. The CDR3 extends over 14 amino acids.

The chain has TRBV6-1 and TRBJ1-2; no definite D call. Germline CDR1 and CDR2: MNHNS and SASEGT. The CDR3 extends over 13 amino acids. V was shortened by 4 bases and J by 5 bases, with 11 bases between the two germline ends. CDR3 region: CASSVGWNYGYTF. The CDR3, as DNA: TGTGCCAGCAGTGTGGGGTGGAATTATGGCTACACCTTC.

The chain recombines TRBV3-1 with TRBJ2-7, with D possibly being TRBD1 or TRBD2 (5 bases each). This CDR3 has 13 amino acids. From germline, CDR1 is LGHDT and CDR2 YNNKEL (reference sequence). Trimming took off 1 base at V and 7 bases at J, with 11 bases between the two ends. Here the CDR3 DNA reads TGTGCCAGCAGCCAAGGGGGGAACGATGAGCAGTACTTC. This codes for CASSQGGNDEQYF.

This clonotype has just one count. The chain carries TRBV7-9 and TRBJ1-2; weak D call: TRBD1 (5 bases). This CDR3 contains 11 residues. Germline V gene sequence: CDR1 SEHNR, CDR2 FQNEAQ (reference sequence). Between the trimmed V and J ends, which lost 5 bases and 10 bases, there was a span of 11 bases. The CDR3 DNA sequence: TGTGCCAGCAGCGTGGACACCGCCTACACCTTC. This codes for CASSVDTAYTF.